This T cell receptor beta chain was sequenced for a study of blood T cell repertoires in COVID-19. Turning to the study itself: Donors in the United States, Italy and Spain gave samples during acute or convalescent COVID-19. T cells, B-cell-depleted T cells, or PBMCs supplied cDNA or gDNA.

This clone was seen just once. Per the germline V gene, CDR1 is MNHEY and CDR2 is SMNVEV (reference sequence). Trimming stripped 5 bases from V and 7 bases from J, with 14 bases between. This CDR3 contains 14 residues. Per the authors' pipeline: Estimation of nucleated cell counts was performed using reference gene primer amplification. Some clones are missing from TCRdb's copy, which holds only in-frame ones; the method was immunoSEQ multiplex PCR. V, J and clone size derive from that table, while D and trimming were established from the DNA sequence. Of 90,000 to 110,000 clones listed, around 82% are singletons.

The receptor's source is a woman aged 45-60 years with acute or convalescent COVID-19. Sequencing was performed on peripheral blood. The chain employs TRBV27 and TRBJ1-4; weak D call: TRBD1 (6 bases). The CDR3 reads CASSRGGYFEKLFF. Here the CDR3 DNA reads TGTGCCAGCAGTAGGGGGGGGTATTTTGAAAAACTGTTTTTT. Supplemented by reference TRBV27 and TRBJ1-4, the full variable domain reads EAQVTQNPRYLITVTGKKLTVTCSQNMNHEYMSWYRQDPGLGLRQIYYSMNVEVTDKGDVPEGYKVSRKEKRNFPLILESPSPNQTSLYFCASSRGGYFEKLFFGSGTQLSVL.